The TCR beta chain under discussion was sequenced for a study of long-term antiretroviral therapy in people with HIV. The V gene's germline CDR1 is SGHAT and CDR2 FQDESV (reference sequence). The CDR3 spans 15 residues. The ends lost 3 bases at V and 0 bases at J; junction bases unmatched: 3. With survey level as its setting, the immunoSEQ assay was v3.0. Sequencing was performed with immunoSEQ multiplex PCR; in TCRdb, only in-frame clones are kept and a portion is missing. The top ten clones hold 4.5% to 5.5% of a sample with approximately 25,000 clones, more than 75% of them seen once. Sequencing used unsorted PBMCs, obtained 0.5 years after starting antiretroviral therapy. The chain employs TRBV11-1 and TRBJ2-7, with 9 bases lining up with TRBD1. The clonotype was recovered from a woman in her forties with HIV. In DNA form, the CDR3 reads TGTGCCAGCAGCTTTTCGGGACAGGGCTCCTACGAGCAGTACTTC. Amino acid sequence: CASSFSGQGSYEQYF.